The 18 T cell receptor beta chains below were found in one sample sequenced in a study of siplizumab effects on memory and regulatory T cells. Method: immunoSEQ multiplex PCR; TCRdb's copy keeps in-frame clones and lacks some. This sample has tens of thousands of clones, with approximately 89% found just once. Source material: Tregs sorted from blood. All receptors derive from a human donor in good health.

This clone rates as medium-sized. This rearrangement joins TRBV12-5 to TRBJ1-4; 7 nucleotides line up with TRBD1. The junction had 7 bases not matched to a gene; V was cut back by 6 bases and J by 3 bases. The CDR3 covers 15 residues. Germline lookup yields CDR1 LGHNT and CDR2 FRNRAP. CDR3 nucleotides: TGTGCTAGTGGACCCACCGGGACAGCTAATGAAAAACTGTTTTTT. This translates into CASGPTGTANEKLFF. Looking up the rest from reference TRBV12-5 and TRBJ1-4 gives the full variable domain: DARVTQTPRHKVTEMGQEVTMRCQPILGHNTVFWYRQTMMQGLELLAYFRNRAPLDDSGMPKDRFSAEMPDATLATLKIQPSEPRDSAVYFCASGPTGTANEKLFFGSGTQLSVL.

The genes are TRBV19 and TRBJ2-5, with 10 nucleotides matching TRBD1. Germline CDR1 is LNHDA and CDR2 is SQIVND (reference sequence). This CDR3 comprises 16 residues. Trimming at V came to 7 bases and at J to 3 bases, leaving 11 bases not matched to a gene. CDR3 residues: CASTRTGTGAKETQYF. The CDR3 DNA sequence: TGTGCCAGTACACGAACCGGGACAGGGGCCAAAGAGACCCAGTACTTC. Full variable domain (rest looked up from reference TRBV19 and TRBJ2-5): DGGITQSPKYLFRKEGQNVTLSCEQNLNHDAMYWYRQDPGQGLRLIYYSQIVNDFQKGDIAEGYSVSREKKESFPLTVTSAQKNPTAFYLCASTRTGTGAKETQYFGPGTRLLVL.

V gene TRBV9 combines with J gene TRBJ2-1, with D tentatively TRBD1 (6 bases). CDR3 length: 12 amino acids. Germline lookup yields CDR1 SGDLS and CDR2 YYNGEE. V gave up 1 base and J gave up 7 bases, with 6 bases separating them. DNA for the CDR3: TGTGCCAGCAGCGTACAGGGGAATGAGCAGTTCTTC. Its protein is CASSVQGNEQFF.

The chain couples TRBV5-6 to TRBJ2-2; 7 nucleotides align to TRBD1. J gave up 2 bases and V 1 base, and 5 bases lay outside the gene matches. From germline, CDR1 is SGHDT and CDR2 YYEEEE. The CDR3 spans 16 residues. The CDR3 region has the DNA TGTGCCAGCAGCTTGCAGGGACAGCTAAACACCGGGGAGCTGTTTTTT. Translating it yields CASSLQGQLNTGELFF.

This clone was observed once. The V gene is TRBV12-5, the J gene TRBJ2-5; a weak D match, TRBD2 (6 bases). This CDR3 has 15 amino acids. The ends were cut back, 0 bases at V and 3 bases at J, with 11 bases in the middle. Germline CDR1 and CDR2: LGHNT and FRNRAP. DNA for the CDR3: TGTGCTAGTGGTTTGGTAGCGGGCATCGAAGAGACCCAGTACTTC. Translating it yields CASGLVAGIEETQYF. The full variable domain, completed using reference TRBV12-5 and TRBJ2-5, is DARVTQTPRHKVTEMGQEVTMRCQPILGHNTVFWYRQTMMQGLELLAYFRNRAPLDDSGMPKDRFSAEMPDATLATLKIQPSEPRDSAVYFCASGLVAGIEETQYFGPGTRLLVL.

The chain combines TRBV4-3 with TRBJ1-2; tentatively, D is TRBD1 (6 bases). The V gene's germline CDR1 is LGHNA and CDR2 YSLEER. V was pared by 1 base and J by 7 bases, with 13 bases between. The CDR3 is 14 amino acids. The CDR3 spells CASSQVRGRLGYTF. CDR3 coding DNA: TGCGCCAGCAGCCAAGTGCGGGGGCGCCTTGGCTACACCTTC.

This clone has just one count. The chain uses TRBV5-1 and TRBJ1-1; D remains ambiguous. Trimming shortened V by 4 bases and J by 1 base, and 8 bases separated the two germline ends. CDR1 and CDR2 from the germline V gene are SGHRS and YFSETQ. The CDR3 sequence is 13 residues long. The CDR3: CASSIQRNTEAFF. CDR3 coding DNA: TGCGCCAGCAGCATACAGAGGAACACTGAAGCTTTCTTT.

This sequence joins TRBV5-1 and TRBJ2-7, with 7 nucleotides matching TRBD2. After removal of 0 bases from V and 1 base from J, the junction contained 4 bases not matched to a gene. In germline, CDR1 is SGHRS, CDR2 YFSETQ. This CDR3 spans 15 amino acids. The CDR3 sequence: CASSLARGVSYEQYF. The CDR3, as DNA: TGCGCCAGCAGCTTGGCTCGGGGGGTATCCTACGAGCAGTACTTC.

The chain carries TRBV10-3 and TRBJ1-4; D is unresolved. Germline assignment: CDR1 ENHRY and CDR2 SYGVKD. V was cut by 3 bases and J by 8 bases, with 10 bases left in between. The CDR3 sequence is 13 residues long. This CDR3 is CAISDRMGEKLFF. In nucleotides, the CDR3 is TGTGCCATCAGTGATCGGATGGGAGAAAAACTGTTTTTT.

V and J are TRBV5-1 and TRBJ2-2, with D tentatively TRBD1 (5 bases). This CDR3 is 13 amino acids long. V dropped 4 bases and J dropped 6 bases, with 10 bases sitting between them. Germline assignment: CDR1 SGHRS and CDR2 YFSETQ. CDR3 coding DNA: TGCGCCAGCAGCCGCAGGGTATCCGGGGAGCTGTTTTTT. This gives the protein CASSRRVSGELFF.

The rearrangement links TRBV4-2 to TRBJ1-6, with unresolved D. Per the germline V gene, CDR1 is LGHNA and CDR2 is YNFKEQ. V was pared by 4 bases and J by 0 bases, with 13 bases between. The CDR3 is made up of 17 amino acids. The CDR3 spells CASSRGRPSSYNSPLHF. The CDR3 DNA reads TGTGCCAGCAGCCGCGGACGGCCGAGCTCCTATAATTCACCCCTCCACTTT.

This chain links TRBV19 with TRBJ1-1, with no clear D. CDR1 and CDR2 (germline): LNHDA, SQIVND (reference sequence). The CDR3 runs to 15 residues. V lost 4 bases, J lost 1 base, and 13 bases lay in between. DNA of the CDR3: TGTGCCAGTAGTACCCGCCGGGAGTCGAACACTGAAGCTTTCTTT. Amino acid sequence: CASSTRRESNTEAFF.

The chain joins TRBV27 to TRBJ2-6; D is unresolved. Per the germline V gene, CDR1 is MNHEY and CDR2 is SMNVEV (reference sequence). With 4 bases removed from V and 7 bases from J, the gap between germline ends came to 8 bases. The CDR3 has 13 residues. The DNA of the CDR3 is TGTGCCAGCAGTTGGGCATACGCCAACGTCCTGACTTTC. As protein: CASSWAYANVLTF.

The chain carries TRBV18 and TRBJ1-1, with a possible D match to TRBD1 (5 bases). Per the germline V gene, CDR1 is KGHSH and CDR2 is LQKENI. This CDR3 has 13 residues. V was trimmed by 1 base and J by 2 bases, leaving 5 bases between them. The CDR3 region has the DNA TGTGCCAGCTCACCACGGGACAACACTGAAGCTTTCTTT. It is translated as CASSPRDNTEAFF.

This clone turned up a few times. The chain joins TRBV6-1 to TRBJ2-7; TRBD1 or TRBD2 may be the D gene (5 bases each). The CDR3 length is 13 residues. Germline V gene lookup returns CDR1 MNHNS and CDR2 SASEGT. The germline V and J ends were trimmed by 7 bases and 2 bases, with 12 bases remaining between them. CDR3 bases: TGTGCCAGCACGAGGTGGGGGACCTACGAGCAGTACTTC. This codes for CASTRWGTYEQYF.

The rearrangement joins TRBV30 to TRBJ1-3, with D unresolved. Per the germline V gene, CDR1 is GTSNPN and CDR2 is SVGIG (reference sequence). This CDR3 region has 15 residues. V lost 0 bases to trimming and J lost 0 bases, with 9 bases between them. The chain's CDR3 is CAWSVRFVSGNTIYF. The CDR3 DNA sequence: TGTGCCTGGAGTGTTCGGTTTGTCTCTGGAAACACCATATATTTT. Full variable domain (rest looked up from reference TRBV30 and TRBJ1-3): SQTIHQWPATLVQPVGSPLSLECTVEGTSNPNLYWYRQAAGRGLQLLFYSVGIGQISSEVPQNLSASRPQDRQFILSSKKLLLSDSGFYLCAWSVRFVSGNTIYFGEGSWLTVV.

The chain has TRBV18 and TRBJ1-6; the D is unclear. CDR3 size: 18 residues. The germline V and J ends were trimmed by 2 bases and 6 bases, with 20 bases remaining between them. CDR1 KGHSH and CDR2 LQKENI come from the germline V gene. The CDR3 loop is CASSPKFTGRGLNSPLHF. CDR3 in DNA: TGTGCCAGCTCACCAAAGTTCACCGGCCGAGGCCTTAATTCACCCCTCCACTTT.

As for this clone: A read error may produce the germline difference seen at one junction end. This CDR3 is CASSPTGANNEQFF. The CDR3 DNA is TGTGCTAGCAGCCCGACTGGGGCCAACAATGAGCAGTTCTTC. The rearrangement uses TRBV7-7 and TRBJ2-1, with D possibly being TRBD1 (5 bases). Germline CDR1 is SSHAT and CDR2 is FNYEAQ (reference sequence). The CDR3 totals 14 residues.